Listed here are 6 T cell receptor beta chains from one sample, sequenced in a study of blood T cells in healthy people across ages. Using a J-beta primer mix together with a sample-barcoded 5' primer, a second PCR was run for about 7 to 12 cycles. TCRdb re-called the 5' RACE reads through MiXCR, storing one row per CDR3 protein. The sample holds approximately 940,000 distinct CDR3 sequences, around 48% seen once. Input material: blood. These receptors all stem from a man between 25 and 39 years old in good health.

This clonotype came up once. At one end, the junction sequence differs from germline, possibly due to a read error. This chain links TRBV5-1 with TRBJ1-2, with TRBD1 identical over 7 bases. Per the germline V gene, CDR1 is SGHRS and CDR2 is YFSETQ. The CDR3 extends over 15 amino acids. CDR3 sequence reads: CVSSPRTGSNYGYTF. The CDR3 coding sequence is TGCGTCAGCAGCCCGAGGACAGGATCTAACTATGGCTACACCTTC.

Here the CDR3 reads CASSPGQGVEAFF. CDR3 sequence (DNA): TGCGCCAGCAGCCCCGGACAGGGAGTTGAAGCTTTCTTT. This chain joins TRBV4-3 and TRBJ1-1, with 8 bases that match TRBD1. Losses at the gene ends were 4 bases for V and 7 bases for J; bases not matched to a gene: 5. CDR1 is LGHNA, CDR2 YSLEER, per germline. There are 13 residues in the CDR3.

This clonotype showed up just a few times. The chain employs TRBV6-5 and TRBJ1-2, with D uncertain. V lost 7 bases to trimming and J lost 4 bases, with 7 bases between them. This CDR3 is built from 11 residues. Germline CDR1 and CDR2: MNHEY and SVGAGI. CDR3 residues: CASKDLYGYTF. The CDR3 nucleotides read TGTGCCAGCAAGGACCTCTATGGCTACACCTTC.

This clonotype was counted only a few times. The chain uses TRBV11-2 and TRBJ2-1, with 8 bases aligning to TRBD1. Germline assignment: CDR1 SGHAT and CDR2 FQNNGV. The CDR3 loop spans 15 amino acids. After removal of 3 bases from V and 6 bases from J, the junction contained 7 bases not matched to a gene. The CDR3 region has the DNA TGTGCCAGCAGCTTTCGGACAGGGCCGGGCAATGAGCAGTTCTTC. Translation: CASSFRTGPGNEQFF.

This clonotype turned up a few times. The V gene is TRBV5-1, the J gene TRBJ2-1; tentative D call: TRBD2 (7 bases). Trimming removed 4 bases from V and 6 bases from J, with 14 bases in between. The CDR3 is made up of 14 amino acids. Per the germline V gene, CDR1 is SGHRS and CDR2 is YFSETQ. The CDR3 DNA reads as TGCGCCAGCAGCCCGGAGGGGGGGTCCAATGAGCAGTTCTTC. Its protein product is CASSPEGGSNEQFF.

The genes are TRBV20-1 and TRBJ2-3; no reliable D call. This CDR3 has 12 residues. Trimming removed 5 bases at V and 9 bases at J, with 15 bases between. Germline loops: CDR1 DFQATT, CDR2 SNEGSKA (reference sequence). CDR3 region: CSAPPDRLTQYF. CDR3 nucleotides: TGCAGTGCTCCCCCGGACCGGTTAACGCAGTATTTT.